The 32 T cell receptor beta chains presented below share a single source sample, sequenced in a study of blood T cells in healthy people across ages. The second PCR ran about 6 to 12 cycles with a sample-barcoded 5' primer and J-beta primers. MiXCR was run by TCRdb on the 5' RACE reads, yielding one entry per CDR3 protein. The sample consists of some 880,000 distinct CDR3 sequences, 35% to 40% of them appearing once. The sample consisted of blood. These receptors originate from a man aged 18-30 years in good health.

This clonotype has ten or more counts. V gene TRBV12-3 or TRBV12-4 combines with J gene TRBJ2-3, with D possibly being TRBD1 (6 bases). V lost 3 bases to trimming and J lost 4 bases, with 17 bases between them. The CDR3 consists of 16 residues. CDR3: CASSFPVQGRADTQYF. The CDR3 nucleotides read TGTGCCAGCAGTTTCCCGGTACAGGGACGAGCAGATACGCAGTATTTT.

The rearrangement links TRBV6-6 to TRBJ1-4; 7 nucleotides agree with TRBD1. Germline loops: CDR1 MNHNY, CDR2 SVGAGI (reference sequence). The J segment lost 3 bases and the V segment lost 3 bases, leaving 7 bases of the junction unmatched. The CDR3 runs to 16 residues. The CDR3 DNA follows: TGTGCCAGCAGTTATAGAAGACAGGGCGCTAATGAAAAACTGTTTTTT. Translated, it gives CASSYRRQGANEKLFF.

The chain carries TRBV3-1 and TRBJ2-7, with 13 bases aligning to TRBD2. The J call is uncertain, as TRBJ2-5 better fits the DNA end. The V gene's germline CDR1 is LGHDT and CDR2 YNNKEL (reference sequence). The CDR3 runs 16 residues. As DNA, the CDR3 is TGTGCCAGCAGCCAATTCGAGGGACTAGCGGGGGAGACCCAGTACTTC. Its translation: CASSQFEGLAGETQYF.

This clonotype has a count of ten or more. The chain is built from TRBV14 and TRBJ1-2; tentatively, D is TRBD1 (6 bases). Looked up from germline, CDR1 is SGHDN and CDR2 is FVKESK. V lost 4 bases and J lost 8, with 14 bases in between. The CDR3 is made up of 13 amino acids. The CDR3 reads CASSPQQGRGYTF. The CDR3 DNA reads TGTGCCAGCAGCCCCCAACAGGGCCGGGGCTACACCTTC. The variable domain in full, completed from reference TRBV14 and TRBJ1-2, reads EAGVTQFPSHSVIEKGQTVTLRCDPISGHDNLYWYRRVMGKEIKFLLHFVKESKQDESGMPNNRFLAERTGGTYSTLKVQPAELEDSGVYFCASSPQQGRGYTFGSGTRLTVV.

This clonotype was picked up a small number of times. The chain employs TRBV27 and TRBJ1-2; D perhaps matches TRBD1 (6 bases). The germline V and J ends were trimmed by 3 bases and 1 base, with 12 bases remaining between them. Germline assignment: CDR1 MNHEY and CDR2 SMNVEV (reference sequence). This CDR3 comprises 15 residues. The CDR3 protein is CASSLSGTNNYGYTF. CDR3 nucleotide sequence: TGTGCCAGCAGTTTGTCCGGGACAAATAACTATGGCTACACCTTC.

CDR3 in amino acids: CAWDRLGTDTQYF. DNA for the CDR3: TGTGCCTGGGACAGGCTAGGCACAGATACGCAGTATTTT. This chain joins TRBV30 and TRBJ2-3; a weak D match, TRBD1 (6 bases). Trimming stripped 5 bases from V and 1 base from J, with 10 bases between. The CDR3 sequence is 13 residues long. The germline V gene has CDR1 GTSNPN and CDR2 SVGIG (reference sequence).

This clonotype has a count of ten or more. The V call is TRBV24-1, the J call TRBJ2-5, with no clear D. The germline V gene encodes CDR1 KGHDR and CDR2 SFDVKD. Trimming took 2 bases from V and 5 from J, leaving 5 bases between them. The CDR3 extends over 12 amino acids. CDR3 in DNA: TGTGCCACCAGTGATTCTCGGGAGACCCAGTACTTC. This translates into CATSDSRETQYF.

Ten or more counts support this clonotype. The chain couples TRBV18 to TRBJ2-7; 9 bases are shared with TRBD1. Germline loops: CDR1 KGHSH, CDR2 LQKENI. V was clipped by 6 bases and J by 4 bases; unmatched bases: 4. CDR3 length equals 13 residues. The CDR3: CASSAGTGYEQYF. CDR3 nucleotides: TGTGCCAGCTCGGCCGGGACAGGGTACGAGCAGTACTTC.

This chain's CDR3 is CASRDRKTYGYTF. The CDR3 DNA reads as TGTGCCAGCAGGGACCGGAAAACTTATGGCTACACCTTC. The rearrangement links TRBV21-1 to TRBJ1-2. TRBV21-1 counts as a pseudogene. The CDR3 is made up of 13 amino acids.

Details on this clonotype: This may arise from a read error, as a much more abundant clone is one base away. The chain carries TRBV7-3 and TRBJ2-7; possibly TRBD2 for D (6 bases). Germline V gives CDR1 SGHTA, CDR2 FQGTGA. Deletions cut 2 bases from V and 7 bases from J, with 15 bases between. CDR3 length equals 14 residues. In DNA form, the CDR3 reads TGTGCCAGCAGCTTATCAATGGGAGGCGATGAGCAGTACTTC. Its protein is CASSLSMGGDEQYF.

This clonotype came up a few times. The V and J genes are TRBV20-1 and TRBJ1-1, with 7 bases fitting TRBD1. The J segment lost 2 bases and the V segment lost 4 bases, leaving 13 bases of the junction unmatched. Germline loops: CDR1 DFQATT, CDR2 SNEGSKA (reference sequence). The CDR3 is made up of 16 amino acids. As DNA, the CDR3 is TGCAGTGCTAATTTTATGTCGGGACAGACCAACACTGAAGCTTTCTTT. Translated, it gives CSANFMSGQTNTEAFF.

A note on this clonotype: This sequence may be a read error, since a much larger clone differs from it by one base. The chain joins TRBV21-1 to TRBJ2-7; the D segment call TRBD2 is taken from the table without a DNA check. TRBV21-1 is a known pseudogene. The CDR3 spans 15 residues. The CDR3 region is CASSRSTASGYEQYF. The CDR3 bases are TGTGCCAGCAGCAGAAGTACGGCTAGCGGCTACGAGCAGTACTTC.

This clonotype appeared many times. The CDR3 DNA is TGTGCCAGCAGCTACACCAGGGATGGGGAGCAGTACTTC. Translating it yields CASSYTRDGEQYF. This rearrangement joins TRBV12-3 or TRBV12-4 to TRBJ2-7; the D gene is possibly TRBD1 (5 bases). Trimming removed 6 bases from V and 7 bases from J, with 16 bases in between. CDR3 length: 13 amino acids.

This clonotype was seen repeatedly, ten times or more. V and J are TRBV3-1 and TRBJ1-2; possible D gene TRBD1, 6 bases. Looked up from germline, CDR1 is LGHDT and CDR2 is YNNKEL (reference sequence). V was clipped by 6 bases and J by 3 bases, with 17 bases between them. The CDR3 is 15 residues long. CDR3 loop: CASRRTIGQHYGYTF. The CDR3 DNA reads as TGTGCCAGCAGACGAACGATCGGACAGCACTATGGCTACACCTTC.

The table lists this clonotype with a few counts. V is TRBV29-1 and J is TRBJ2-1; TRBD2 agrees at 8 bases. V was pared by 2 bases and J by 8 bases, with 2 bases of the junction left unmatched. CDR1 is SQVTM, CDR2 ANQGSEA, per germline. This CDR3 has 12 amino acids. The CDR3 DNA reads TGCAGCGTTGAAAGGGGACTAGATGAGCAGTTCTTC. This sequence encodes CSVERGLDEQFF.

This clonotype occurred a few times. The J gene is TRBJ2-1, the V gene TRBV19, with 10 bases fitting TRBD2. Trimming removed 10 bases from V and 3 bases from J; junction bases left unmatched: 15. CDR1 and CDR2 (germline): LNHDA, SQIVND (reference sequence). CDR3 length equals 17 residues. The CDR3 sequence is CATQRLAGALSYNEQFF. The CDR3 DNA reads TGTGCCACCCAGAGGCTAGCGGGGGCCCTCAGCTACAATGAGCAGTTCTTC.

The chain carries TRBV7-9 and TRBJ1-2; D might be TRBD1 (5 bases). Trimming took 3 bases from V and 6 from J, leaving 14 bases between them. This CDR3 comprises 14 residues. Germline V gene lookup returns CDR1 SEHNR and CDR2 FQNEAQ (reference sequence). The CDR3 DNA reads TGTGCCAGCAGCTTCGAGGGGTTAGCGGATGGCTACACCTTC. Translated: CASSFEGLADGYTF. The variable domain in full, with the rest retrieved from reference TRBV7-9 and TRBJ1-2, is DTGVSQNPRHKITKRGQNVTFRCDPISEHNRLYWYRQTLGQGPEFLTYFQNEAQLEKSRLLSDRFSAERPKGSFSTLEIQRTEQGDSAMYLCASSFEGLADGYTFGSGTRLTVV.

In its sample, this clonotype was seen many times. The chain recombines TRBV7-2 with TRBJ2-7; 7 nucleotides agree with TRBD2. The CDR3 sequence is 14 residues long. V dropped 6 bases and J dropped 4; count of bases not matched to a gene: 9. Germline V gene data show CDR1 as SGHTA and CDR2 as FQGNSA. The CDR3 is CASSLGGGFYEQYF. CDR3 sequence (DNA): TGTGCCAGCAGTTTGGGGGGGGGATTTTACGAGCAGTACTTC.

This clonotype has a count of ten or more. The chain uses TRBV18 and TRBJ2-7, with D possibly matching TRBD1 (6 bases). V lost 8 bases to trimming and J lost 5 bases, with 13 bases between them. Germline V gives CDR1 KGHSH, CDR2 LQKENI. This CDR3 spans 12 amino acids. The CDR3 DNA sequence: TGTGCCAGCAGCCCCTCAGGGGACGAGCAGTACTTC. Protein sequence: CASSPSGDEQYF.

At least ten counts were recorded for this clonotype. Here the CDR3 DNA reads TGCAGTGCAGAACCCCGGGACACTGCTAGCACAGATACGCAGTATTTT. This gives the protein CSAEPRDTASTDTQYF. This rearrangement joins TRBV20-1 to TRBJ2-3, with D possibly matching TRBD1 (6 bases). The CDR3 loop spans 16 amino acids. Trimming cost V 6 bases and J 0 bases, with 19 bases left between them. From germline, CDR1 is DFQATT and CDR2 SNEGSKA (reference sequence).

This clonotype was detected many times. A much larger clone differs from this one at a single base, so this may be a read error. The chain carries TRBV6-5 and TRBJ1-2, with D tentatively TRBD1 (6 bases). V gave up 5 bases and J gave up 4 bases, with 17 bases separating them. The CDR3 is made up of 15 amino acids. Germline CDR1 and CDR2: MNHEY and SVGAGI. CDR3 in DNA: TGTGCCAGCAGTCCTGCACACAGGGCCTCCTATGGCTACACCTTC. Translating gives CASSPAHRASYGYTF.

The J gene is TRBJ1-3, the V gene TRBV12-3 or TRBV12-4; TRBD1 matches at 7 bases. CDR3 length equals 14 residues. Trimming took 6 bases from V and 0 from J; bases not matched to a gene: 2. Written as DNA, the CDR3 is TGTGCCAGCAGCAGACAGGGCTCTGGAAACACCATATATTTT. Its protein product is CASSRQGSGNTIYF.

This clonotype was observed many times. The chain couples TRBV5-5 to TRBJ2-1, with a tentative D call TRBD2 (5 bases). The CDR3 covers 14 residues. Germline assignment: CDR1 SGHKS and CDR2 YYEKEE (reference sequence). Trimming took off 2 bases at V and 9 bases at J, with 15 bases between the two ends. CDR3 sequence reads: CASSLSGLAGEQFF. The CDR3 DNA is TGTGCCAGCAGCTTATCCGGGCTAGCAGGTGAGCAGTTCTTC.

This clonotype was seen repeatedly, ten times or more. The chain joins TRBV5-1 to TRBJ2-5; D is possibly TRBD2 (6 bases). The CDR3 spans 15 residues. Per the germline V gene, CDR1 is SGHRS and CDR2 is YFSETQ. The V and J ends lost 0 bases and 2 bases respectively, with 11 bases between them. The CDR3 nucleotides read TGCGCCAGCAGCTTGGAAGGCGGGGCTCAAGAGACCCAGTACTTC. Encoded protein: CASSLEGGAQETQYF.

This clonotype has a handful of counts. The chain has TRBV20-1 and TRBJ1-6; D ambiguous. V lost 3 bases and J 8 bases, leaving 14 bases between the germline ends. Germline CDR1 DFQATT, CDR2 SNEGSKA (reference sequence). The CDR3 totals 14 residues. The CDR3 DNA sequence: TGCAGTGCTAGCCCCCAGGCCGGGGATTCACCCCTCCACTTT. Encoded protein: CSASPQAGDSPLHF.

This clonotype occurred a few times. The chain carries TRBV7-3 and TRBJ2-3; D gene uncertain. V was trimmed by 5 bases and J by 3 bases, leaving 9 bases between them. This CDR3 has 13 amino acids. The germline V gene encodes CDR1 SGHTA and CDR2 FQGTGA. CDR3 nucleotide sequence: TGTGCCAGCAGCACAGAAAGAACAGATACGCAGTATTTT. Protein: CASSTERTDTQYF. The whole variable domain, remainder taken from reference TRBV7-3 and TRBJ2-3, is GAGVSQTPSNKVTEKGKYVELRCDPISGHTALYWYRQSLGQGPEFLIYFQGTGAADDSGLPNDRFFAVRPEGSVSTLKIQRTERGDSAVYLCASSTERTDTQYFGPGTRLTVL.

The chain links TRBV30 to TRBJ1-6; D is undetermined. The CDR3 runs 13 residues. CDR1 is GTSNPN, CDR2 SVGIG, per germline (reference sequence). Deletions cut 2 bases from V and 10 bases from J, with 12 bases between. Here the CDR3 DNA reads TGTGCCTGGAGTCTAGGTGAGGAATCACCCCTCCACTTT. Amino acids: CAWSLGEESPLHF.

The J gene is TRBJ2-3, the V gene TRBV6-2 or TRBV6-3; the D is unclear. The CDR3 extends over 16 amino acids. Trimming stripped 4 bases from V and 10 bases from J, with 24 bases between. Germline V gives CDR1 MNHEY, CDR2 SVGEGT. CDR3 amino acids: CASSSPMLKPPRSQYF. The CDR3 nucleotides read TGTGCCAGCAGTTCCCCCATGCTAAAGCCCCCGCGGTCGCAGTATTTT.

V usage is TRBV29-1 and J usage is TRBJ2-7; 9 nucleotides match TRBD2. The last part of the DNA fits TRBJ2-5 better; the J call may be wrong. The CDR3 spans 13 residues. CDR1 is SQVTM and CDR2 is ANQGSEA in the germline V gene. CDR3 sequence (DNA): TGCAGCGTTGGTAGCGGGGGCTCGGAGACCCAGTACTTC. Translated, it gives CSVGSGGSETQYF.

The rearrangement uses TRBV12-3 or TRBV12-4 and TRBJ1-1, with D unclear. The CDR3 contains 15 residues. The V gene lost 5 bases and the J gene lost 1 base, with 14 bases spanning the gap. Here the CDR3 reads CASSPEGYSNTEAFF. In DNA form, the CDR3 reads TGTGCCAGCAGTCCCGAGGGTTATTCGAACACTGAAGCTTTCTTT.

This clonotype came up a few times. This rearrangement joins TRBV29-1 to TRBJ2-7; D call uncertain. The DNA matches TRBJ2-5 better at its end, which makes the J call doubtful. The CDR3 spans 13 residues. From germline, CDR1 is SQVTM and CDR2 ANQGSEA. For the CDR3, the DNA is TGCAGCGTCCCAAAGGAAGGGTGGGAGACCCAGTACTTC. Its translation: CSVPKEGWETQYF.

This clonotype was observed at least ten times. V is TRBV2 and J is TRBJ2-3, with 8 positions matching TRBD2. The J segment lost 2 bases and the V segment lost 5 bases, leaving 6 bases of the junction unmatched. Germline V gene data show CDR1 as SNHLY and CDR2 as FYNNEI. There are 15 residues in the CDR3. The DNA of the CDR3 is TGTGCCAGCAGTTTTAGCGGGGCCTACACAGATACGCAGTATTTT. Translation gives CASSFSGAYTDTQYF.